This T cell receptor (beta chain) stems from a study of monozygotic twins with cystic fibrosis. Study details: Roughly 3.3 micrograms of fragmented DNA underwent around 14 PCR cycles for library preparation. General study points: J usage was most co-twin-similar in 8 of 16 pairs, V in 13.

About this clone: The antigen is not known.

CDR3 size: 13 residues. The trim removed 6 bases at V and 6 bases at J, leaving 5 bases unmatched. Per the germline V gene, CDR1 is MNHEY and CDR2 is SVGAGI. Repertoires were generated with immunoSEQ multiplex PCR, while TCRdb's copy carries only in-frame clones and drops some. The sample lists 9,500 to 10,000 clones, 98% occurring once. The sample consisted of blood. The origin of this receptor is a girl aged 2-10 years with cystic fibrosis. The rearrangement joins TRBV6-5 to TRBJ2-1, with 7 positions matching TRBD1. The CDR3 spells CASRQRQGNEQFF. The CDR3 DNA follows: TGTGCCAGCAGGCAACGACAGGGCAATGAGCAGTTCTTC.